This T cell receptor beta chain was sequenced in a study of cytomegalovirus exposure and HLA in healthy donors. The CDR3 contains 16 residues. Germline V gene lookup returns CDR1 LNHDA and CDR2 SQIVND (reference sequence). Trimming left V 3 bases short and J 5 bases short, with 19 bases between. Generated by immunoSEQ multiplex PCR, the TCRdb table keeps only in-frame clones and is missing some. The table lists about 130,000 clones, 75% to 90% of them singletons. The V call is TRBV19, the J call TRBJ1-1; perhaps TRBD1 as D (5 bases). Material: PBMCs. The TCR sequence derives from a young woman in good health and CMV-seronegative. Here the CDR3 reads CASSIHRNAMSTEAFF. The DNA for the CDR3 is TGTGCCAGTAGTATCCACAGGAATGCGATGAGTACTGAAGCTTTCTTT.